This T cell receptor (beta chain) was sequenced in a study of cytomegalovirus exposure and HLA in healthy donors (dated by TCRdb to about 2017). At the level of the whole study: An earlier analysis of roughly 570 of the donors reported 276 Gb of sequence data and 117 million unique TCR beta sequences obtained from 180 million or so T cells. High-throughput TCR immunosequencing, statistical association of individual TCRs with disease status, and machine learning were combined to predict cytomegalovirus infection status. Because of strong linkage in the cohort, roughly 5 DR-DQ haplotypes were treated as single units for association and clustering. A separate validation cohort of more than 100 different subjects was used in addition to the approximately 640-subject first cohort. Both class I and class II loci were covered by HLA typing, at four-digit resolution. An early release covering roughly 600 HLA-typed donors comprised 300 to 350 gigabases of sequencing data and some 79 million unique TCR sequences. All discovery cohort repertoires had been generated using a single sequencing platform. Donor age, sex, ethnicity and CMV serostatus were compiled together with the repertoire data. Among about 360 genotyped donors of the cohort, an average of approximately 240,000 unique TCR beta nucleotide sequences were sequenced per donor, approximately 20% of them non-productive. The T cell repertoires of 700 or so subjects were profiled by immunosequencing and related to cytomegalovirus serostatus. To decide whether each TCR beta V gene segment behaved as functional or pseudogenic, an earlier analysis of some 600 of the donors relied on high-throughput TCR beta sequencing. Genome-wide SNP genotypes for about 55% of the roughly 670 donors were used in a later genetic analysis, which treated that subset as a discovery cohort. To study patterns of TCR occurrence, a later analysis re-analyzed previously published TCR beta repertoires from 650 to 750 donors and added high-resolution HLA genotyping. The later analysis used no new phenotypic data to find candidate immune exposures, relying instead on TCR beta sequences and their occurrence across donors. Of the 350 to 400 genotyped donors, roughly 80% fell in the genetic ancestry cluster associated with self-reported Caucasian donors. The study was designed to test whether signatures of past pathogen exposure could be identified by cataloging public T cell receptors. The number of typed donors differed by locus: about 620-640 for A, B, C, DRB1 and DQB1; some 500 for DQA1; some 610 for DPA1; and 450 to 480 for DPB1. Overall study results and their limits: In the study, approximately 160 TCR beta chains were listed as associated with cytomegalovirus. The earlier analysis of approximately 560 of the donors excluded over 15 rarely observed V segments, including chromosome 9 orphons, because counts were too low. According to the authors, the approach could potentially be generalized to other disease states and immunological phenotypes. A further reported finding was that TCR beta sequences accurately predicted the HLA-A and HLA-B alleles for most subjects in the first cohort. In a later analysis, most CMV-associated TCR beta chains were found to appear HLA-restricted, with HLA associations seemingly driven largely by CMV exposure. In a later genetic analysis, a missense DCLRE1C variant was associated with V-gene and J-gene trimming of TCR beta chains, and the association was replicated in an independent cohort. Correlated functional status among segregating V segments might be attributable to linkage disequilibrium, but an unknown experimental factor could not be ruled out. In a later genetic analysis, fewer N-insertions in productive TCRs were reported among donors in an Asian-associated ancestry cluster than the approximately 670-donor mean. Several of the top co-occurrence clusters appeared to be linked to parvovirus B19, influenza, CMV and Epstein-Barr virus, according to a later analysis. Roughly uniform sequencing depth across donors was assumed in presence/absence analyses, although this assumption may not hold. When HLA alleles, especially DR and DQ, strongly co-occurred, attributing TCR associations to individual alleles was difficult. Because the 87-base-pair reads could not distinguish some IMGT-functional V segments, including TRBV6-2 and TRBV6-3, those segments were excluded. Because some donors lacked HLA typing at each locus, the association tests relied only on the typed subset. In an earlier analysis of approximately 590 of the donors, most TCR beta V segments appeared in productive rearrangements about 87% or about 30% of the time, broadly matching IMGT annotations. Most TCR sequences were observed very rarely across donors, whereas some public TCRs were present in many individuals. In both the original and validation cohorts, the classifier was reported to diagnose cytomegalovirus status with high specificity and sensitivity. A later analysis found that HLA-associated TCR beta chains were more clonally expanded and had lower generation probabilities than equally common non-associated chains. In a later analysis, 15,000 to 20,000 TCR beta sequences were associated with specific HLA alleles at a false discovery rate of 0.05. According to a later analysis, TCR association rates differed among HLA loci, with DRB1 alleles showing the most associated TCRs and HLA-C alleles showing the fewest. Immune exposure information for the cohort was limited to CMV serostatus. In vitro tests confirmed that a few of the cytomegalovirus-associated TCR beta chains recognize cytomegalovirus antigens. Only TCR beta chains were sequenced in this cohort, and the absence of alpha or paired-chain data limited detectable features. A group of highly shared sequence variants was considered likely to be a technical artifact of the sequencing pipeline.

About this clone itself: The clone's antigen remains unknown.

Library method: the immunoSEQ multiplex PCR assay. For the multiplex PCR, a mixture combining 60 forward primers for TCR Vbeta segments and 13 reverse primers for TCR Jbeta segments was used. The CDR3 region of rearranged TCR beta genes was amplified from genomic DNA by a multiplex PCR assay. Amplified TCR beta libraries were sequenced as 87-base-pair reads on the Illumina HiSeq System. Per the authors' processing: A later analysis tallied roughly 80 million unique TCR beta chains across the 610 or so repertoires, and approximately 12 million of those chains were shared by two or more donors. Raw reads were error-corrected and collapsed into unique sequences with a nearest-neighbor algorithm that merged closely related sequences to remove PCR and sequencing errors. To assign V, D and J gene segments, CDR3 sequences were aligned to IMGT reference sequences. For a sequence to be retained, a match of at least six nucleotides was required to both a V gene segment and a J gene segment. Rearrangements were classified as productive when the CDR3 lacked stop codons and remained in frame with V and J, and all other rearrangements were classified as non-productive. CDR3 was defined by IMGT convention, running from the second conserved V-encoded cysteine to the conserved J-encoded phenylalanine. The earlier analysis of 500 to 750 of the donors excluded any sequence lacking an unambiguous match to a single V gene segment. An earlier analysis of 450 to 650 of the donors called V segments functional above 56.7% productive rearrangements and segregating when the between-donor standard deviation exceeded 5%. To diagnose cytomegalovirus status from the catalog of TCR beta chain sequences, a statistical classification framework was built. In a later analysis, V and J genes were assigned by comparing TCR nucleotide sequences against IMGT/GENE-DB human TR gene sequences. Using the TCRdist pipeline, a later analysis assigned CDR3 sequences along with most-parsimonious VDJ recombination scenarios. In a later analysis, each TCR beta chain was defined by its CDR3 amino acid sequence together with its V-gene family, and reads without a unique V-gene family were excluded. A later analysis removed nearly 600 highly shared, low-generation-probability nucleotide sequences to deal with suspected cross-contamination and a sequencing artifact. For each public chain, a later analysis derived a clonal expansion index from normalized ranks of inferred template counts within each repertoire. Generation probabilities in a later analysis came from a VDJ recombination model fitted to out-of-frame rearrangements, and those results were checked against IGoR. Hypergeometric tests were used in a later analysis to score TCR-TCR, TCR-HLA and TCR-CMV co-occurrence, with a repertoire-size bias correction applied to the TCR pairs. False discovery rates were estimated in a later analysis by permuting HLA or CMV assignments 20 times. A later analysis grouped co-occurring TCRs with DBSCAN, adding TCRdist sequence similarity when clustering within HLA-allele-positive subsets. Repertoires with fewer than 30,000 or more than 120,000 public chains were left out of co-occurrence clustering, as were four to six repertoires with anomalous nucleotide sharing. TCRdb mirrors the immuneACCESS table, restricted to in-frame sequences. Some clones are absent from its copies; in checked studies, under half trace to an unresolved V gene, and the reason for the others is unknown. The V and J calls and clone size were taken over from that table, and D and trimming were inferred from the DNA. This sample's table has entries for 200,000 to 250,000 clones. 1.1% of the sample comes from the top ten.

Compared with germline, V lacks 5 bases and J lacks 5 bases; bases without a gene match: 9. Looking up the germline V gene (reference sequence) yields CDR1 SGHNT and CDR2 YYREEE. From the cysteine through the phenylalanine, the CDR3 covers 15 amino acids. Only the CDR3 region is kept as DNA, spanning 45 bases read in frame from base 1. The cohort consisted of fewer than 700 healthy bone marrow donors. All cohort members were sampled while nominally healthy, although unrecorded immune exposures were likely present. The donor was CMV seropositive and was included in the group of 250 to 350 seropositive cohort members. A peripheral blood sample was provided by each donor, and peripheral blood mononuclear cells were used for TCR beta sequencing. The Qiagen DNeasy Blood Extraction Kit was used to extract genomic DNA from the blood cell samples.

The V and J segments used are TRBV5-4 and TRBJ2-1; TRBD2 fits 8 bases in the junction. The sequencing input was PBMCs. The sequence was obtained from a girl aged 2-10 years in good health and CMV-seropositive. This receptor has the CDR3 CASRPGGEGNNEQFF. The DNA sequence is TGTGCCAGCAGACCCGGGGGGGAGGGTAACAATGAGCAGTTCTTC.